These 5 T cell receptor beta chains came from one sample sequenced in a study of T cell responses to AZD1222 COVID-19 vaccine. Profiled with immunoSEQ multiplex PCR; TCRdb holds only in-frame clones, not every one. Counted here are more than 150,000 clones, 85% to 95% occurring once; the ten biggest clones make up roughly a tenth. Here the sequenced sample was peripheral blood, taken on day 0 of AZD1222 vaccination. The receptors here all came from an adult in good health.

The CDR3, as DNA: TGTGCCAGCAGCAAGGGACAGGGGGCGGACTATGGCTACACCTTC. Its translation is CASSKGQGADYGYTF. This sequence joins TRBV7-2 and TRBJ1-2; 12 positions agree with TRBD1. V trimming: 5 bases; J trimming: 3 bases; junction bases outside the gene matches: 4. This CDR3 region has 15 residues. Germline V lookup: CDR1 SGHTA, CDR2 FQGNSA.

The chain uses TRBV19 and TRBJ2-1; 8 nucleotides align to TRBD2. CDR3 size: 16 residues. CDR1 is LNHDA, CDR2 SQIVND, per germline (reference sequence). The ends lost 6 bases at V and 0 bases at J; junction bases unmatched: 7. CDR3: CASRWTAGVSYNEQFF. The CDR3, as DNA: TGTGCCAGTAGATGGACAGCGGGAGTCTCCTACAATGAGCAGTTCTTC.

This chain connects TRBV19 to TRBJ1-1, with TRBD1 matching over 9 bases. Germline values: CDR1 LNHDA, CDR2 SQIVND (reference sequence). This CDR3 contains 15 residues. V shed 7 bases, J shed 5 bases, and the junction held 11 bases outside the gene matches. CDR3 sequence reads: CASKNSGTGYTEAFF. CDR3 coding DNA: TGTGCCAGTAAGAATTCCGGGACAGGGTATACTGAAGCTTTCTTT.

The V call is TRBV2, the J call TRBJ2-5; 13 positions agree with TRBD2. The CDR3 contains 15 residues. Germline CDR1 reads SNHLY; CDR2 reads FYNNEI. V shed 4 bases, J shed 6 bases, and the junction held 5 bases outside the gene matches. The chain's CDR3 is CASSGTSGSLKTQYF. The CDR3 DNA reads TGTGCCAGCAGTGGGACTAGCGGGAGTCTGAAGACCCAGTACTTC.

The rearrangement links TRBV6-5 to TRBJ2-7, with D tentatively TRBD1 (5 bases). CDR1 is MNHEY, CDR2 SVGAGI, per germline. The CDR3 runs 14 residues. Trimming shortened V by 3 bases and J by 0 bases, and 9 bases separated the two germline ends. The CDR3 DNA sequence: TGTGCCAGCAGTTATAGACAGCCCTCCTACGAGCAGTACTTC. Its translation is CASSYRQPSYEQYF.